What follows are 7 T cell receptor beta chains derived from one specimen sequenced in a study of blood T cells in healthy people across ages. Together with a sample-barcoded 5' primer, a J-beta primer mix was included in a second PCR lasting about 6 to 12 cycles. TCRdb used MiXCR to reprocess the 5' RACE reads, holding one entry per CDR3 protein. The sample contains approximately 800,000 distinct CDR3 sequences, more than 45% of which appear only once. Sample: blood. The receptors stem from a man aged 30 to 39 in good health.

A few counts support this clonotype. The rearrangement links TRBV7-2 to TRBJ2-3; D not certain. The germline V gene encodes CDR1 SGHTA and CDR2 FQGNSA. The CDR3 is made up of 12 amino acids. V was pared by 6 bases and J by 2 bases, with 6 bases between. The CDR3 nucleotides read TGTGCCAGCAGGTCTAACACAGATACGCAGTATTTT. It is translated as CASRSNTDTQYF.

There are a few counts of this clonotype. The gene calls are TRBV20-1 and TRBJ1-5; D not resolved. V gave up 3 bases and J gave up 1 base, with 13 bases separating them. Germline CDR1 is DFQATT and CDR2 is SNEGSKA (reference sequence). CDR3 length: 15 residues. CDR3 in amino acids: CSASVRARSNQPQHF. The CDR3, as DNA: TGCAGTGCTAGCGTGAGGGCTCGGAGCAATCAGCCCCAGCATTTT.

This chain joins TRBV20-1 and TRBJ1-2, with D tentatively TRBD1 (6 bases). Germline V gene lookup returns CDR1 DFQATT and CDR2 SNEGSKA (reference sequence). There are 16 residues in the CDR3. The V gene lost 0 bases and the J gene lost 0 bases, with 14 bases spanning the gap. In DNA, the CDR3 is TGCAGTGCTAGAGAGGGGGGGGCGGCGGCTAACTATGGCTACACCTTC. It yields the protein CSAREGGAAANYGYTF.

Only one count was recorded for this clonotype. V usage is TRBV12-3 or TRBV12-4 and J usage is TRBJ2-1; 8 bases match TRBD1. The CDR3 spans 14 residues. The ends lost 6 bases at V and 9 bases at J; junction bases unmatched: 10. CDR3 DNA: TGTGCCAGCAGCCACCGACAGGGGTGGGGTGAGCAGTTCTTC. As protein: CASSHRQGWGEQFF.

The V gene is TRBV11-2, the J gene TRBJ2-1, with a tentative D call TRBD2 (6 bases). Trimming took 3 bases from V and 4 from J, leaving 10 bases between them. Germline-derived CDR1 and CDR2 are SGHAT and FQNNGV. This CDR3 region has 14 residues. The CDR3 sequence is CASSFGGEYNEQFF. The CDR3 DNA sequence: TGTGCCAGCAGCTTCGGGGGAGAATACAATGAGCAGTTCTTC.

The V call is TRBV28, the J call TRBJ1-2; D call uncertain. Trimming took off 4 bases at V and 4 bases at J, with 7 bases between the two ends. The CDR3 is 12 residues long. Looked up from germline, CDR1 is MDHEN and CDR2 is SYDVKM. This CDR3 is CASSSRIYGYTF. The CDR3 region has the DNA TGTGCCAGCAGTTCCCGGATCTATGGCTACACCTTC.

The V and J genes are TRBV7-8 and TRBJ2-5; tentatively, D is TRBD2 (7 bases). Trimming cost V 1 base and J 1 base, with 16 bases left between them. The CDR3 consists of 17 residues. Germline CDR1 SGHVS, CDR2 FQNEAQ. CDR3 bases: TGTGCCAGCAGCTTAGAGGGGGGGAGGACGGGCCAAGAGACCCAGTACTTC. It yields the protein CASSLEGGRTGQETQYF. The whole variable domain, remainder taken from reference TRBV7-8 and TRBJ2-5, is GAGVSQSPRYKVAKRGQDVALRCDPISGHVSLFWYQQALGQGPEFLTYFQNEAQLDKSGLPSDRFFAERPEGSVSTLKIQRTQQEDSAVYLCASSLEGGRTGQETQYFGPGTRLLVL.